The clone carrying this TCR beta chain has only one observation. Its antigen is not known. Because the CDR3 is missing its conserved closing phenylalanine or tryptophan, this is likely a read error. The limits of the CDR3 on the DNA are not certain, so only TCRdb's listed CDR3 is given. The germline V gene has CDR1 DFQATT and CDR2 SNEGSKA (reference sequence). The CDR3 is 9 amino acids in total, end residues counted. Assay: immunoSEQ multiplex PCR; the TCRdb copy retains only in-frame clones and omits some. The sample records around 100,000 clones, about 92% being singletons. This specimen comes from a study of graft-versus-host responses after intestinal transplantation. Study results and caveats: Allograft clonal ratios (graft-versus-host to host-versus-graft) were high in patients who had graft-donor T cell macrochimerism. Declining HvG levels early post-transplant were linked to peak circulating GvH clone levels.

This chain links TRBV20-1 with TRBJ1-3; TRBD1 is the table's D call, not checked against the DNA. The clonotype was recovered from a human donor who was the organ donor for an intestinal transplant. This specimen consisted of unstimulated CD4+ T cells sorted from spleen or lymph node cells, obtained before transplant. This chain's CDR3 is CRDGTGRAI.